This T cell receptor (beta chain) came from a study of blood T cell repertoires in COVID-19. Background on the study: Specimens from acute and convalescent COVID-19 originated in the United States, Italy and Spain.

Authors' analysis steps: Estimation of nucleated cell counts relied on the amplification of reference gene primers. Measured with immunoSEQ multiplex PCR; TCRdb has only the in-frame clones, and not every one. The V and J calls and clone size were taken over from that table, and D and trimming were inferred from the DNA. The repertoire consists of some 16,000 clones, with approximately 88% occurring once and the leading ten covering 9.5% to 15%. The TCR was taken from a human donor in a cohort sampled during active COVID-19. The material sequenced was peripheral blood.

CDR3 residues: CASSLPGQGQRDTF. The CDR3 DNA follows: TGTGCCAGCAGTTTACCGGGACAGGGTCAGAGGGACACCTTC. V and J are TRBV28 and TRBJ1-2; 9 nucleotides match TRBD1. V was pared by 2 bases and J by 12 bases, with 10 bases of the junction left unmatched. The CDR3 length is 14 residues. Per germline, CDR1 MDHEN and CDR2 SYDVKM.